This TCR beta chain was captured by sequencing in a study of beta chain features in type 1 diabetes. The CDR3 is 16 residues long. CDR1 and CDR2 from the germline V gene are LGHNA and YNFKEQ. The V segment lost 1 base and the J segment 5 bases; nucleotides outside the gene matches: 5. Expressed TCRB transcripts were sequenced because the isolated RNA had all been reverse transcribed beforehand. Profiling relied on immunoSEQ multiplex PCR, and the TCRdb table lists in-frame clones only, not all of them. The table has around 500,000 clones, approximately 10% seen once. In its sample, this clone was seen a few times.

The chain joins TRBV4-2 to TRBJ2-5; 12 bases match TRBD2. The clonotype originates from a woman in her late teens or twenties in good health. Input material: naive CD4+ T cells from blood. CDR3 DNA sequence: TGTGCCAGCAGCCAAGGAAGGACTAGCGGGGCGGAGACCCAGTACTTC. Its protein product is CASSQGRTSGAETQYF.